Listed below are T cell receptor beta chains from one sample, sequenced in a study of blood T cell repertoires in COVID-19. The data were produced by immunoSEQ multiplex PCR, yet TCRdb's version contains in-frame clones alone and is incomplete. The sample carries fewer than 250,000 clones, over 70% recorded once. The source material was peripheral blood. These receptors all come from a man aged 60 to 69 with acute or convalescent COVID-19. The CDR3 runs from the conserved cysteine through the conserved F or W. Fields, in order: J gene, D gene, clone size, V gene, CDR3 DNA, CDR3 protein. The D gene is left open where the match is weak. Only some rows state a clone size, as once, few, many or a class for expanded clones.

>TRBJ2-1|TRBD2|.|TRBV20-1
TGCAGTGCTAGTAGGGGAGCGGGATGGAATGAGCAGTTCTTC
CSASRGAGWNEQFF
>TRBJ2-2|TRBD2|.|TRBV9
TGTGCCAGCAGCGTAGCCCCTAGCGGGGGGAACACCGGGGAGCTGTTTTTT
CASSVAPSGGNTGELFF
>TRBJ1-1|TRBD1|.|TRBV19
TGTGCCAGTAGTATAATCCGGACAGGGGGCGGGGCTTTCTTT
CASSIIRTGGGAFF
>TRBJ1-1|.|few|TRBV5-6
TGTGCCAGCAGCCCCGACCGCAGGGGCACGGACACTGAAGCTTTCTTT
CASSPDRRGTDTEAFF
>TRBJ2-1|TRBD2|.|TRBV14
TGTGCCAGCAGCCGCGGACTAGCGGGACCTAACTCCTACAATGAGCAGTTCTTC
CASSRGLAGPNSYNEQFF
>TRBJ1-5|.|.|TRBV19
TGTGCCAGTAGCCTCGGACAGTTCAATCAGCCCCAGCATTTT
CASSLGQFNQPQHF
>TRBJ2-1|TRBD2|many|TRBV9
TGTGCCAGCAGCACTAGCGGGGGGTCCTACAATGAGCAGTTCTTC
CASSTSGGSYNEQFF
>TRBJ2-3|TRBD2|.|TRBV12-3/TRBV12-4
TGTGCCAGCAGAAGTAGCGGGCCCCTGCAGTATTTT
CASRSSGPLQYF
>TRBJ1-1|.|.|TRBV10-3
TGTGCCATCAGTGAGTCAGCGGGGCGGAACACTGAAGCTTTCTTT
CAISESAGRNTEAFF
>TRBJ2-1|.|.|TRBV27
TGTGCCAGCAGTTCAGGGCCTATGTCATACAATGAGCAGTTCTTC
CASSSGPMSYNEQFF
>TRBJ2-2|.|.|TRBV6-5
TGTGCCAGCAGTTTCAGGGTCGGGGAGCTGTTTTTT
CASSFRVGELFF
>TRBJ2-2|TRBD2|.|TRBV9
TGTGCCAGCAGCCCCATCGCGGGGGGTAACACCGGGGAGCTGTTTTTT
CASSPIAGGNTGELFF
>TRBJ2-1|.|.|TRBV18
TGTGCCAGCTCACCAGAGGCCCGATTGTACAATGAGCAGTTCTTC
CASSPEARLYNEQFF
>TRBJ1-1|.|.|TRBV6-6
TGTGCCAGCATCTCCTCCCTGAACACTGAAGCTTTCTTT
CASISSLNTEAFF
>TRBJ2-1|.|.|TRBV12-3/TRBV12-4
TGTGCCAGCAGTTTGCGGGGAGGGGGTGAGCAGTTCTTC
CASSLRGGGEQFF
>TRBJ2-6|.|.|TRBV27
TGTGCCAGCATGGGAGCTGGGGCCAACGTCCTGACTTTC
CASMGAGANVLTF
>TRBJ1-2|.|.|TRBV2
TGTGCCAGCGCGGGTACGGAGGGACCGAACTATGGCTACACCTTC
CASAGTEGPNYGYTF
>TRBJ2-1|.|.|TRBV6-5
TGTGCCAGCTCGAGCGGGCAAACGGACAATGAGCAGTTCTTC
CASSSGQTDNEQFF
>TRBJ2-3|TRBD2|.|TRBV6-2/TRBV6-3
TGTGCCAGCAGTAACAGAGCGGGGGGCAGCACAGATACGCAGTATTTT
CASSNRAGGSTDTQYF
>TRBJ2-7|TRBD1|.|TRBV12-5
TGTGCTAGTGGTTTGGACCCAGGGGGATACGAGCAGTACTTC
CASGLDPGGYEQYF
>TRBJ1-5|.|.|TRBV7-9
TGTGCCAGCAGCTTAGGGAGACAACAGGGTCAGCCCCAGCATTTT
CASSLGRQQGQPQHF
>TRBJ2-3|.|.|TRBV2
TGTGCCAGCACCGAGGCACAATTCGGCACAGATACGCAGTATTTT
CASTEAQFGTDTQYF
>TRBJ1-1|.|.|TRBV6-2/TRBV6-3
TGTGCCAGCAGTTACCCATTAGGGGTATGGATGAACACTGAAGCTTTCTTT
CASSYPLGVWMNTEAFF
>TRBJ2-2|TRBD2|.|TRBV6-5
TGTGCCAGCAGGGGACTAGCGGGAGGCACCGGGGAGCTGTTTTTT
CASRGLAGGTGELFF
>TRBJ2-1|TRBD2|.|TRBV7-9
TGTGCCAGCAGCTTAGGCGGGACAAGGACTAGCGTATTAATGGAGCAGTTCTTC
CASSLGGTRTSVLMEQFF
>TRBJ2-7|.|.|TRBV5-5
TGTGCCAGCAGCTGGGGGGGCACAACCTACGAGCAGTACTTC
CASSWGGTTYEQYF
>TRBJ2-3|.|.|TRBV14
TGTGCCAGCAGCCAATGGGGGGCAGATACGCAGTATTTT
CASSQWGADTQYF
>TRBJ1-5|TRBD1|.|TRBV6-2/TRBV6-3
TGTGCCAGCAGTTACGAAAGAGGACAGGGGGGCAATCAGCCCCAGCATTTT
CASSYERGQGGNQPQHF
>TRBJ1-1|.|few|TRBV19
TGTGCCAGTAGTATACGCAACAGGGCCCCTGAAGCTTTCTTT
CASSIRNRAPEAFF